The 19 T cell receptor beta chains listed next were all sequenced from one sample in a study. MiXCR, run by TCRdb on the 5' RACE reads, gives a single entry per CDR3 protein. The sample contains some 60,000 distinct CDR3 sequences, 25% to 30% of which appear only once. Sequenced sample: tumor-infiltrating naive CD4+ T cells sorted from the breast tumor. Subset in this sample: naive CD4+ T cells, CD4+CD45RA+CD25-. These receptors all stem from a female donor with breast cancer.

A note on this clonotype: A read error may be the cause here, since a much bigger clone is one base away. The rearrangement links TRBV12-3 or TRBV12-4 to TRBJ1-5; no definite D call. With 3 bases removed from V and 6 bases from J, the gap between germline ends came to 6 bases. This CDR3 is built from 12 residues. The CDR3 is CASSFQSQPQHF. CDR3 bases: TGTGCCAGCAGTTTTCAGAGTCAGCCCCAGCATTTT.

The gene calls are TRBV7-9 and TRBJ2-5; no reliable D call. Germline V gene lookup returns CDR1 SEHNR and CDR2 FQNEAQ (reference sequence). The CDR3 totals 12 residues. The V end was cut by 0 bases, the J end by 5 bases, with 4 bases between. The CDR3 nucleotides are TGTGCCAGCAGCTTAGCAGAGGAGACCCAGTACTTC. Its protein is CASSLAEETQYF. Using reference TRBV7-9 and TRBJ2-5 for the parts outside the CDR3, the full variable domain is DTGVSQNPRHKITKRGQNVTFRCDPISEHNRLYWYRQTLGQGPEFLTYFQNEAQLEKSRLLSDRFSAERPKGSFSTLEIQRTEQGDSAMYLCASSLAEETQYFGPGTRLLVL.

The gene calls are TRBV6-2 or TRBV6-3 and TRBJ2-5, with 7 bases identical to TRBD1. V was pared by 6 bases and J by 2 bases, with 6 bases of the junction left unmatched. The length of the CDR3 is 14 residues. CDR1 MNHEY and CDR2 SVGEGT come from the germline V gene. In DNA, the CDR3 is TGTGCCAGCAGAGAGACAGGGTATCAAGAGACCCAGTACTTC. As protein: CASRETGYQETQYF.

The chain combines TRBV6-1 with TRBJ2-7; the D gene is possibly TRBD2 (5 bases). This CDR3 has 13 amino acids. V was cut by 10 bases and J by 3 bases, with 16 bases left in between. Germline values: CDR1 MNHNS, CDR2 SASEGT. CDR3 DNA: TGTGCCACCACCCCGGGGTACCACTACGAGCAGTACTTC. It specifies CATTPGYHYEQYF.

This clonotype was detected only a few times. J is TRBJ1-5 and V is TRBV4-2, with TRBD1 matching over 7 bases. CDR1 and CDR2 from the germline V gene are LGHNA and YNFKEQ. The length of the CDR3 is 16 residues. V lost 1 base to trimming and J lost 0 bases; unmatched junction nucleotides: 3. The DNA of the CDR3 is TGTGCCAGCAGCCAAGGGGGACAGTATAGCAATCAGCCCCAGCATTTT. This encodes CASSQGGQYSNQPQHF.

This clonotype has at least ten counts. CDR3 in amino acids: CASSEASKQYF. For the CDR3, the DNA is TGTGCCAGCAGCGAGGCTAGCAAGCAGTACTTC. V gene TRBV7-2 combines with J gene TRBJ2-7; TRBD2 is a possible D gene (5 bases). This CDR3 is built from 11 residues. Germline V gene sequence: CDR1 SGHTA, CDR2 FQGNSA. Trimming left V 5 bases short and J 8 bases short, with 10 bases between.

The chain is built from TRBV7-2 and TRBJ1-1, with no clear D. The V and J ends lost 4 bases and 1 base respectively, with 16 bases between them. Germline assignment: CDR1 SGHTA and CDR2 FQGNSA. The CDR3 runs 16 residues. CDR3 nucleotides: TGTGCCAGCAGCTCCCAACAAATAATGGGGAACACTGAAGCTTTCTTT. It is translated as CASSSQQIMGNTEAFF.

The table lists this clonotype with a few counts. The chain joins TRBV4-2 to TRBJ2-3; 7 bases map to TRBD2. This CDR3 has 18 amino acids. V shed 0 bases and J 1 base; nucleotides not matched to a gene: 10. CDR1 LGHNA and CDR2 YNFKEQ come from the germline V gene. In DNA form, the CDR3 reads TGTGCCAGCAGCCAAGATACAGCTGGGGGGGGGGGCACAGATACGCAGTATTTT. Protein: CASSQDTAGGGGTDTQYF.

The rearrangement uses TRBV10-3 and TRBJ2-1, with TRBD1 identical over 8 bases. This CDR3 has 15 residues. In germline, CDR1 is ENHRY, CDR2 SYGVKD. V trimming: 6 bases; J trimming: 0 bases; junction bases outside the gene matches: 4. The CDR3 is CAIRAGTGSYNEQFF. In nucleotides, the CDR3 is TGTGCCATCAGGGCCGGGACAGGCTCCTACAATGAGCAGTTCTTC.

This clonotype was seen a few times. The chain employs TRBV5-1 and TRBJ2-7, with 7 bases matching TRBD2. This CDR3 spans 15 amino acids. Germline V CDR1 and CDR2: SGHRS, YFSETQ. V shed 0 bases and J 0 bases; nucleotides not matched to a gene: 3. The CDR3 DNA is TGCGCCAGCAGCTTGGTAACGGGAGGCTCCTACGAGCAGTACTTC. Translated: CASSLVTGGSYEQYF. The full variable domain, completed using reference TRBV5-1 and TRBJ2-7, is KAGVTQTPRYLIKTRGQQVTLSCSPISGHRSVSWYQQTPGQGLQFLFEYFSETQRNKGNFPGRFSGRQFSNSRSEMNVSTLELGDSALYLCASSLVTGGSYEQYFGPGTRLTVT.

This clonotype occurred many times. J is TRBJ2-6 and V is TRBV5-1, with unresolved D. The V gene lost 4 bases and the J gene lost 1 base, with 6 bases spanning the gap. The CDR3 totals 14 residues. In germline, CDR1 is SGHRS, CDR2 YFSETQ. The CDR3 nucleotides are TGCGCCAGCAGCCTGGGGTCTGGGGCCAACGTCCTGACTTTC. This gives the protein CASSLGSGANVLTF.

The V call is TRBV15, the J call TRBJ1-4; 8 bases agree with TRBD1. Germline lookup yields CDR1 LNHNV and CDR2 YYDKDF (reference sequence). Unmatched junction bases numbered 11, after V lost 4 bases and J lost 4 bases. The CDR3 is 17 amino acids. The CDR3 region is CATSNGTGGVFNEKLFF. The CDR3 DNA follows: TGTGCCACCAGCAATGGGACAGGTGGAGTCTTTAATGAAAAACTGTTTTTT.

With regard to this clonotype: Mismatch with germline at one junction end may stem from a read error. The rearrangement joins TRBV4-2 to TRBJ2-7; 7 nucleotides agree with TRBD2. Germline assignment: CDR1 LGHNA and CDR2 YNFKEQ. The CDR3 length is 14 residues. CDR3: CASSQVAGGYEQYF. The CDR3 coding sequence is TGCGCCAGCAGCCAAGTAGCGGGCGGTTACGAGCAGTACTTC.

CDR3 coding DNA: TGTGCCAGCAGCTTAGGACAAGCTGAAGCTTTCTTT. This sequence encodes CASSLGQAEAFF. The chain employs TRBV5-5 and TRBJ1-1, with D tentatively TRBD1 (5 bases). CDR3 size: 12 residues. The germline V gene encodes CDR1 SGHKS and CDR2 YYEKEE (reference sequence). V lost 2 bases and J lost 6, with 8 bases in between.

This clonotype appeared a few times. This sequence joins TRBV4-1 and TRBJ2-1, with D uncertain. Germline V CDR1 and CDR2: MGHRA, YSYEKL. The CDR3 spans 12 residues. Trimming cost V 1 base and J 7 bases, with 5 bases left between them. The CDR3 is CASSQVSNEQFF. The CDR3 DNA reads as TGCGCCAGCAGCCAAGTTTCAAATGAGCAGTTCTTC.

The chain is built from TRBV20-1 and TRBJ1-1; TRBD1 agrees at 9 bases. V shed 6 bases and J 1 base; nucleotides not matched to a gene: 9. Germline CDR1 DFQATT, CDR2 SNEGSKA (reference sequence). The CDR3 has 15 amino acids. The CDR3 region is CSANTGGAWNTEAFF. CDR3 nucleotide sequence: TGCAGTGCGAACACAGGGGGCGCGTGGAACACTGAAGCTTTCTTT.

This clonotype was counted only a few times. The CDR3 bases are TGTGCCACCAGCAGACTAGCGGGAGAGACTCCAGATACGCAGTATTTT. Residues: CATSRLAGETPDTQYF. V is TRBV15 and J is TRBJ2-3, with 10 bases aligning to TRBD2. The CDR3 contains 16 residues. V dropped 2 bases and J dropped 4; count of bases not matched to a gene: 6. Per the germline V gene, CDR1 is LNHNV and CDR2 is YYDKDF (reference sequence).

This clonotype was seen only a few times. The chain's CDR3 is CASSSRTYEQYF. CDR3 nucleotides: TGTGCCAGCAGCTCCCGCACCTACGAGCAGTACTTC. The chain recombines TRBV3-1 with TRBJ2-7; no definite D call. The CDR3 totals 12 residues. CDR1 is LGHDT, CDR2 YNNKEL, per germline (reference sequence). Trimming shortened V by 5 bases and J by 2 bases, and 7 bases separated the two germline ends.

This clonotype occurred a few times. The chain is built from TRBV9 and TRBJ2-3; D is uncertain. Germline V CDR1 and CDR2: SGDLS, YYNGEE. The CDR3 totals 12 residues. Trimming took 7 bases from V and 0 from J, leaving 6 bases between them. CDR3 sequence reads: CASPKSTDTQYF. In DNA form, the CDR3 reads TGTGCCAGCCCAAAAAGCACAGATACGCAGTATTTT.